This passage covers 20 T cell receptor beta chains from one sample sequenced in a study of shared clonotypes between healthy human individuals. TCRdb keeps only in-frame clones here, not all; method: immunoSEQ multiplex PCR. The sample contains millions of clones, approximately 95% of which appear only once. Naive-designated CD8 cells lacked CD45RO, were positively enriched for CCR7, and omitted terminally differentiated effector memory CD45RA+ cells. The sequencing input was naive CD8+ T cells sorted from blood. These receptors were obtained from a young man in good health.

This chain connects TRBV30 to TRBJ2-5; tentatively, D is TRBD2 (5 bases). Trimming removed 0 bases from V and 0 bases from J, with 11 bases in between. The CDR3 extends over 15 amino acids. Germline V gene lookup returns CDR1 GTSNPN and CDR2 SVGIG (reference sequence). CDR3: CAWSVPQDYQETQYF. The DNA for the CDR3 is TGTGCCTGGAGTGTCCCCCAGGACTACCAAGAGACCCAGTACTTC.

The chain links TRBV9 to TRBJ1-1; possible D gene TRBD1, 5 bases. Trimming pared 0 bases from V and 0 bases from J, leaving 12 bases between. Germline-derived CDR1 and CDR2 are SGDLS and YYNGEE. CDR3 size: 16 residues. The CDR3 sequence is CASSVAGNGMNTEAFF. The CDR3 nucleotides read TGTGCCAGCAGCGTAGCAGGGAATGGGATGAACACTGAAGCTTTCTTT.

The chain combines TRBV11-3 with TRBJ1-4, with D perhaps matching TRBD1 (6 bases). Trimming removed 2 bases from V and 4 bases from J, with 8 bases in between. Germline CDR1 SGHNT, CDR2 YENEEA. The CDR3 covers 14 residues. The CDR3 is CASSLPGDNEKLFF. CDR3 nucleotide sequence: TGTGCCAGCAGCTTACCAGGGGATAATGAAAAACTGTTTTTT.

Worth noting for this clone: The sample holds other DNA sequences that translate to the same CDR3. The chain links TRBV10-2 to TRBJ2-7; no clear D gene. The CDR3 is 11 residues long. Germline CDR1 WSHSY, CDR2 SAAADI. V shed 3 bases and J shed 4 bases, with 4 bases lying between them. This CDR3 is CASSESYEQYF. CDR3 nucleotides: TGCGCCAGCAGTGAATCGTACGAGCAGTACTTC.

About this clone: In the same sample, other DNA sequences code for this CDR3. The chain is built from TRBV6-5 and TRBJ2-1; 10 nucleotides align to TRBD2. CDR1 and CDR2 (germline): MNHEY, SVGAGI. CDR3 length: 16 amino acids. After removal of 3 bases from V and 4 bases from J, the junction contained 6 bases not matched to a gene. The CDR3 DNA is TGTGCCAGCAGTTATACTAGCGGGGAATTTTACAATGAGCAGTTCTTC. Translated: CASSYTSGEFYNEQFF.

A remark on this clone: The sample carries other DNA sequences with the same CDR3. The V and J genes are TRBV6-5 and TRBJ2-7; D possibly corresponds to TRBD2 (5 bases). V dropped 0 bases and J dropped 0 bases, with 9 bases sitting between them. The germline gives CDR1 MNHEY, CDR2 SVGAGI. The CDR3 runs 15 residues. This CDR3 reads CASSYSSGVSYEQYF. Written as DNA, the CDR3 is TGTGCCAGCAGTTACTCCAGCGGTGTCTCCTACGAGCAGTACTTC.

This rearrangement joins TRBV27 to TRBJ2-5; D tentatively reads TRBD1 or TRBD2 (5 bases each). Germline CDR1 reads MNHEY; CDR2 reads SMNVEV (reference sequence). CDR3 size: 15 residues. V shed 5 bases and J shed 0 bases, with 13 bases lying between them. The CDR3 sequence is CASSPSGTDQETQYF. In nucleotides, the CDR3 is TGTGCCAGCAGTCCCTCCGGGACGGACCAAGAGACCCAGTACTTC.

This clone was detected only once. The genes are TRBV2 and TRBJ1-1, with a possible D match to TRBD1 (5 bases). Germline V gene data show CDR1 as SNHLY and CDR2 as FYNNEI. The CDR3 spans 14 residues. V was clipped by 10 bases and J by 5 bases, with 20 bases between them. The CDR3 DNA is TGTGCCACCCCCCGGGGGGGGGAGGGGACTGAAGCTTTCTTT. Translation gives CATPRGGEGTEAFF.

The chain uses TRBV4-2 and TRBJ1-1; D not resolved. CDR1 and CDR2 from the germline V gene are LGHNA and YNFKEQ. The CDR3 has 16 amino acids. The ends were cut back, 1 base at V and 1 base at J, with 13 bases in the middle. Here the CDR3 reads CASSQVTVSENTEAFF. The CDR3 coding sequence is TGTGCCAGCAGCCAAGTCACGGTTTCAGAGAACACTGAAGCTTTCTTT.

The gene calls are TRBV7-9 and TRBJ2-5, with TRBD2 matching 9 bases. With V trimmed by 3 bases and J by 1 base, 6 bases remained unmatched. The germline CDR1 and CDR2 sequences are SEHNR and FQNEAQ (reference sequence). CDR3 length: 16 amino acids. CDR3 sequence (DNA): TGTGCCAGCAGCTTTGACCCGGGACTAGCCCAAGAGACCCAGTACTTC. Translated: CASSFDPGLAQETQYF.

V gene TRBV5-4 combines with J gene TRBJ2-7; tentative D call: TRBD1 (5 bases). CDR1 and CDR2 from the germline V gene are SGHNT and YYREEE (reference sequence). CDR3 length: 15 residues. The V and J ends lost 0 bases and 3 bases respectively, with 13 bases between them. CDR3 nucleotide sequence: TGTGCCAGCAGCTTGGGTAGGGGAAAAGGCTACGAGCAGTACTTC. Translated: CASSLGRGKGYEQYF.

A note on this clone: The same CDR3 is also encoded by other DNA sequences in this sample. The gene calls are TRBV6-5 and TRBJ1-1; the match to TRBD1 covers 7 bases. The CDR3 length is 15 residues. J was trimmed by 5 bases and V by 0 bases; bases with no gene match: 6. Looked up from germline, CDR1 is MNHEY and CDR2 is SVGAGI. The CDR3 spells CASSYSAGGRTEAFF. CDR3 DNA: TGTGCCAGCAGTTACTCTGCAGGGGGACGGACTGAAGCTTTCTTT.

The gene calls are TRBV5-6 and TRBJ2-2; perhaps TRBD1 as D (5 bases). CDR3 length equals 16 residues. V dropped 0 bases and J dropped 9 bases, with 18 bases sitting between them. Germline V lookup: CDR1 SGHDT, CDR2 YYEEEE. CDR3 region: CASSLEGEGVSRELFF. The CDR3 coding sequence is TGTGCCAGCAGCTTGGAAGGAGAAGGGGTCTCCAGGGAGCTGTTTTTT.

On this clone itself: The same CDR3 is also encoded by other DNA sequences in this sample. For the CDR3, the DNA is TGTGCCAGCAGCGTACGGGACAGTTACAATGAGCAGTTCTTC. Translating it yields CASSVRDSYNEQFF. This sequence joins TRBV9 and TRBJ2-1; 7 positions agree with TRBD1. In germline, CDR1 is SGDLS, CDR2 YYNGEE. J lost 4 bases, V lost 1 base, and 2 bases had no gene match. The CDR3 is 14 amino acids. The full variable domain, completed using reference TRBV9 and TRBJ2-1, is DSGVTQTPKHLITATGQRVTLRCSPRSGDLSVYWYQQSLDQGLQFLIQYYNGEERAKGNILERFSAQQFPDLHSELNLSSLELGDSALYFCASSVRDSYNEQFFGPGTRLTVL.

CDR3 residues: CASSSHRGLSNTEAFF. The DNA for the CDR3 is TGTGCCAGCAGTTCCCACAGGGGGCTATCGAACACTGAAGCTTTCTTT. This chain links TRBV6-5 with TRBJ1-1; TRBD1 matches at 9 bases. V lost 4 bases and J lost 1; bases outside the gene matches: 7. This CDR3 has 16 residues. In germline, CDR1 is MNHEY, CDR2 SVGAGI.

On this clone: At the DNA level, this CDR3 is encoded by other sequences in the same sample as well. This sequence joins TRBV5-1 and TRBJ2-7, with D possibly matching TRBD2 (5 bases). V lost 5 bases, J lost 1 base, and 10 bases lay in between. Germline CDR1 is SGHRS and CDR2 is YFSETQ. The CDR3 is 13 residues long. CDR3 loop: CASRTGSSYEQYF. The CDR3 DNA sequence: TGCGCCAGCAGGACGGGATCTTCCTACGAGCAGTACTTC.

The CDR3 DNA reads TGTGCCAGCAGCCCCAAGTTAGATCGGAATGAGCAGTTCTTC. The encoded protein is CASSPKLDRNEQFF. This chain links TRBV7-9 with TRBJ2-1; D gene ambiguous. This CDR3 has 14 residues. The germline CDR1 and CDR2 sequences are SEHNR and FQNEAQ (reference sequence). V was pared by 5 bases and J by 7 bases, with 15 bases between.

The chain carries TRBV25-1 and TRBJ2-3; 8 bases are shared with TRBD2. The V segment lost 4 bases and the J segment 10 bases; nucleotides outside the gene matches: 13. Germline loops: CDR1 MGHDK, CDR2 SYGVNS. CDR3 length: 15 amino acids. The CDR3 nucleotides read TGTGCCAGCAGTGCCGGATCTTCGGGGGGGATTGCGCAGTATTTT. Its protein product is CASSAGSSGGIAQYF.

Only one count was recorded for this clone. The sample holds other DNA sequences that translate to the same CDR3. J is TRBJ2-7 and V is TRBV5-1; D is unresolved. V lost 2 bases to trimming and J lost 2 bases, with 8 bases between them. The CDR3 is 13 amino acids. From germline, CDR1 is SGHRS and CDR2 YFSETQ. DNA of the CDR3: TGCGCCAGCAGCTTTGGGCCTGCCTACGAGCAGTACTTC. Translating gives CASSFGPAYEQYF.

This rearrangement joins TRBV5-1 to TRBJ2-7; D assignment may be TRBD1 or TRBD2 (5 bases each). Germline V gene data show CDR1 as SGHRS and CDR2 as YFSETQ. The CDR3 covers 15 residues. Trimming pared 1 base from V and 4 bases from J, leaving 15 bases between. The CDR3 reads CASSLSWGPTYEQYF. Here the CDR3 DNA reads TGCGCCAGCAGCTTGAGTTGGGGACCCACTTACGAGCAGTACTTC.